This T cell receptor (beta chain) was sequenced for a study of OX40 agonist ivuxolimab in advanced cancers. Study-wide background: Every 2 weeks, patients got intravenous ivuxolimab at one of six dose levels (0.01-10 mg/kg). Whole-study findings and limits: Also present in some nonresponders was a low level of normalized T-cell clonal expansion.

This clone was seen just once. No antigen is known for it. Germline V gene sequence: CDR1 SGHTA, CDR2 FQGNSA. The CDR3 consists of 16 residues. The V end was cut by 5 bases, the J end by 7 bases, with 23 bases between. Measured with immunoSEQ multiplex PCR; TCRdb has only the in-frame clones, and not every one. The sample gives roughly 93,000 clones, about 80% of which show up once; 5.8% is in the top ten. This sequence originates from an adult with an advanced solid tumor such as melanoma, head and neck, liver or kidney cancer. Sequenced material: CD4+ or CD8+ T cells sorted from blood, taken in a trial of the OX40 agonist ivuxolimab. This rearrangement joins TRBV7-2 to TRBJ1-1, with a tentative D call TRBD1 (5 bases). CDR3 in amino acids: CASSPLGGRKILEAFF. CDR3 bases: TGTGCCAGCAGCCCTCTCGGGGGACGGAAGATCCTTGAAGCTTTCTTT.